These T cell receptor beta chains were read from a single sample in a study of T cells expressing NK-cell markers. Using the 5' RACE reads, TCRdb records one entry per CDR3 protein without DNA. The data include about 460,000 distinct CDR3 sequences; the top ten clones carry over 1.3%. Sequencing input: blood T cells: a sorted CD56 or NKG2C T cell subset, CD4+ or CD8+ T cells, or bulk PBMC T cells (not recorded which). The receptors stem from a woman aged 50 to 60 in good health. Each CDR3 is given with its conserved first and last residue.

v_gene	j_gene	CDR3aa
TRBV24-1	TRBJ1-5	CATSEGQPHQPQHF
TRBV10-2	TRBJ2-7	CASSESHGETEQYF
TRBV10-3	TRBJ2-3	CAISDRDRVSDTQYF
TRBV20-1	TRBJ1-3	CSARDPRDRVTSGNTIYF
TRBV10-1	TRBJ2-3	CASSPGARTSTDTQYF
TRBV24-1	TRBJ2-2	CATSDWSVGELFF
TRBV2	TRBJ1-1	CASGTGYRNTEAFF
TRBV20-1	TRBJ2-7	CSANTRRLPYEQYF
TRBV4-1	TRBJ2-7	CASSQAVSRSYEQYF
TRBV7-9	TRBJ2-7	CASSRAGTDTYEQYF
TRBV20-1	TRBJ1-4	CSARKGNEKLFF